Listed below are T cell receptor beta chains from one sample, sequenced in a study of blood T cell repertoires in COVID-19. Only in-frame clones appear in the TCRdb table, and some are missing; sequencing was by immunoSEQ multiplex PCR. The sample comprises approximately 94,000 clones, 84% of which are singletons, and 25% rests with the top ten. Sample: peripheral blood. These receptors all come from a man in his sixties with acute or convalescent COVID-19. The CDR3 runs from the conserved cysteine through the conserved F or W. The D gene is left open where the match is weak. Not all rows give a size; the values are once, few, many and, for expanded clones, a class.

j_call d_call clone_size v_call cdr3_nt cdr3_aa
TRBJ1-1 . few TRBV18 TGTGCCAGCTCACCCCCCGTTTTGAACACTGAAGCTTTCTTT CASSPPVLNTEAFF
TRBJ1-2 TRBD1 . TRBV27 TGTGCCAGCAGTCCCCGACAGGGGATGGCCCGGATGTACTATGGCTACACCTTC CASSPRQGMARMYYGYTF
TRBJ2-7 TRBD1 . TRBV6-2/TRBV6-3 TGTGCCAGCAGTGACCCGGGACAGACCTACGAGCAGTACTTC CASSDPGQTYEQYF
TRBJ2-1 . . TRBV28 TGTGCCAGCAGCCAAGGGACTGAGCGGCAGTTCTTC CASSQGTERQFF
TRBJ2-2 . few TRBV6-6 TGTGCCAGCAGCCTTAGGGAGAGCTACACCGGGGAGCTGTTTTTT CASSLRESYTGELFF
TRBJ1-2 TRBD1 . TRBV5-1 TGCGCCAGCAGCCCCCGGGACAGGGGTTTTGGCTACACCTTC CASSPRDRGFGYTF
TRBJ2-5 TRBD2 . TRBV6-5 TGTGCCAGCAGTTACTCGAGTAGCGGGGGGATGGAGACCCAGTACTTC CASSYSSSGGMETQYF
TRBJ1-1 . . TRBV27 TGTGCCAGCAGGGTTAGCCTCGCTGGTGGAACTGAAGCTTTCTTT CASRVSLAGGTEAFF
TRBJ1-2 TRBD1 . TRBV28 TGTGCCAGCAGTCCAGCCGGGACAGGGATTGCTGGCTACACCTTC CASSPAGTGIAGYTF
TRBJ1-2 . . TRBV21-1 TGTGCCAGCAGCAAATGGGGGGACAGGGGGTGTATGGACTACACCTTC CASSKWGDRGCMDYTF
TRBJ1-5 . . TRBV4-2 TGTGCCAGCAGCCAAGATTACGGGGGGCGCAGCCAGCCCCAGCATTTT CASSQDYGGRSQPQHF
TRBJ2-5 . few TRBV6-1 TGTGCCAGCAGTGAAGGTGTTGGGCGTCAAGAGACCCAGTACTTC CASSEGVGRQETQYF
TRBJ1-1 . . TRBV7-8 TGTGCCAGCAGCTTGGTTCTGGCAGGGAACACTGAAGCTTTCTTT CASSLVLAGNTEAFF
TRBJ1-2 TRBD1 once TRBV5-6 TGTGCCAGCAGCTTTAACAGGGGCATGGGCGGCTACACCTTC CASSFNRGMGGYTF
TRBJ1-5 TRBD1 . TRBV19 TGTGCCAGTAGCCTTATTGGGACAGGGTATCAGCCCCAGCATTTT CASSLIGTGYQPQHF
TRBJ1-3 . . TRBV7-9 TGTGCCAGCAGCTTAGTTCTGGGCCCGGGAAACACCATATATTTT CASSLVLGPGNTIYF
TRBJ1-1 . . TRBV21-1 TGTGCCAGCAATGGACAGGGTAAGAAAACTTTCTTT CASNGQGKKTFF
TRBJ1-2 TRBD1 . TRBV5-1 TGCGCCAGCAGCTTGCAGGATACAGGGGGCGGCTACACCTTC CASSLQDTGGGYTF
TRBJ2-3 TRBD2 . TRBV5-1 TGCGCCAGCAGCTTGGGGTCTAGCGGGGGCACAGATACGCAGTATTTT CASSLGSSGGTDTQYF
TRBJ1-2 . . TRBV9 TGTGCCAGCAGCGTAGTAGGTCAGGGGAATGGCTACACCTTC CASSVVGQGNGYTF
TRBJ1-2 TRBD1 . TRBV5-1 TGCGCCAGCAGCTGGACCGGGACAGGGGTTGATGCCACCTTC CASSWTGTGVDATF
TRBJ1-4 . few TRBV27 TGTGCCAGCAGTTTATCAGGGGACACTTACGCAACTAATGAAAAACTGTTTTTT CASSLSGDTYATNEKLFF
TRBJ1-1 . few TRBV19 TGTGCCAGTAGGCTATCCGCACTAATGAACACTGAAGCTTTCTTT CASRLSALMNTEAFF
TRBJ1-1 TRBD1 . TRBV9 TGTGCCAGCAGCTTATCCGGGACAGGGAACACTGAAGCTTTCTTT CASSLSGTGNTEAFF
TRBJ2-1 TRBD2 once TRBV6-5 TGTGCCAGCAGTTACCACGGGACTAGCCTGAATGAGCAGTTCTTC CASSYHGTSLNEQFF
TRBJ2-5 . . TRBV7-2 TGTGCCAGCAGCTTAGTAGGGCAGGGGTGGAAAGAGACCCAGTACTTC CASSLVGQGWKETQYF
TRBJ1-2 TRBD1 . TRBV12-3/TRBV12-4 TGTGCCAGCAACCGACAGGGCAATTATGGCTACACCTTC CASNRQGNYGYTF
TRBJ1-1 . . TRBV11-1 TGTGCCAGCGGTACTATGAACACTGAAGCTTTCTTT CASGTMNTEAFF
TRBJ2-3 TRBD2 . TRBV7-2 TGTGCCAGCAGCGCAACGGGGGGGGCAGATACGCAGTATTTT CASSATGGADTQYF
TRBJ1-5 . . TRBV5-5 TGTGCCAGCAGCTTCAGATTCTTTAGCAATCAGCCCCAGCATTTT CASSFRFFSNQPQHF
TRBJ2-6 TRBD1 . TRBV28 TGTGCCAGCACAGACAGGGGGCTTGGGGCCAACGTCCTGACTTTC CASTDRGLGANVLTF
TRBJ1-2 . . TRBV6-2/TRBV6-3 TGTGCCAGCAGCCTACAGGGACAATTAGCAATCGGCTACACCTTC CASSLQGQLAIGYTF
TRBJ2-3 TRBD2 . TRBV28 TGTGCCAGCAGTTTCATATACCGGACTAGCGGGGGAGGGGACACAGATACGCAGTATTTT CASSFIYRTSGGGDTDTQYF
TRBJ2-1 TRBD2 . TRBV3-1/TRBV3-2 TGTGCCAGCAGCCATGGAAGCGGGGGCGCTGAGCAGTTCTTC CASSHGSGGAEQFF
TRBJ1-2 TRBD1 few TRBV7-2 TGTGCCAGCACCCGGCCCGGGACAGACTTCTATGGCTACACCTTC CASTRPGTDFYGYTF
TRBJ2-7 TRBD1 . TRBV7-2 TGTGCCAGCAGCTCCCGGGACAGGGGGCCGCGGGAGCAGTACTTC CASSSRDRGPREQYF
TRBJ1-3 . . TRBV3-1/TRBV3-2 TGTGCCAGCAGCCAAGCCAGGGGTAACACCATATATTTT CASSQARGNTIYF
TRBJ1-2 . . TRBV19 TGTGCCAGTATCTACTCTGCTGGCTATGGCTACACCTTC CASIYSAGYGYTF
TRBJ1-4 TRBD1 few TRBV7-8 TGTGCCAGCAGCTTAGCGGGACAGCGGAATGAAAAACTGTTTTTT CASSLAGQRNEKLFF
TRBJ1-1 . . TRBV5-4 TGTGCCAGCAGCTTGGGGGGGCAAGAAGCTTTCTTT CASSLGGQEAFF
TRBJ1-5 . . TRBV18 TGTGCCAGCTCACCACGTGCAAAGGAGGGGAGCAATCAGCCCCAGCATTTT CASSPRAKEGSNQPQHF
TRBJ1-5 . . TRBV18 TGTGCCAGCTCACCAGGAGGCGCGGGGGCTCAGCCCCAGCATTTT CASSPGGAGAQPQHF
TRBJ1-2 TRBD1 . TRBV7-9 TGTGCCAGCAGCACCGGGACAGGGGGCGATTGGAATGGCTACACCTTC CASSTGTGGDWNGYTF
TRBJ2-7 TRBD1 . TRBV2 TGTGCCAGCAGTGGGACAGGTATACACGAGCAGTACTTC CASSGTGIHEQYF
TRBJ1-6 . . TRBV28 TGTGCCAGCAGTTTCCCCCCCGCAGTTCGCCTCCACTTT CASSFPPAVRLHF
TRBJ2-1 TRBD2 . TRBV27 TGTGCCAGCAGTTTAGGTGGCGGGGGGGCGTGGAATGAGCAGTTCTTC CASSLGGGGAWNEQFF
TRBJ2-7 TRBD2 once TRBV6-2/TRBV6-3 TGTGCCAGCAGTTCCCCCCAGGGTATTAGCGGGGCCGCCTACGAGCAGTACTTC CASSSPQGISGAAYEQYF
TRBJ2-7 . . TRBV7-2 TGTGCCAGCAATCCAGGGGGGAGGATCTACGAGCAGTACTTC CASNPGGRIYEQYF
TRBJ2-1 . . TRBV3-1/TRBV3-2 TGTGCCAGCAGCCAAACATTCGGCGGAAGCTCCTACAATGAGCAGTTCTTC CASSQTFGGSSYNEQFF
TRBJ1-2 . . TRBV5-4 TGTGCCAGCAGCTTGGGTTCGCAGGCTGTCTCGGGCTACACCTTC CASSLGSQAVSGYTF
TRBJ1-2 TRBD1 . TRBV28 TGTGCCAGCAGCGAAAAGGGACAGCGCTACACCTTC CASSEKGQRYTF
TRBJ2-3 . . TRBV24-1 TGTGCCACCAGTGACTCCGGACTGCTGGAGGCAGATACGCAGTATTTT CATSDSGLLEADTQYF
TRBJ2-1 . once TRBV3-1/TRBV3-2 TGTGCCAGCAGCCAGTTACCGTCGAGGGATGAGCAGTTCTTC CASSQLPSRDEQFF